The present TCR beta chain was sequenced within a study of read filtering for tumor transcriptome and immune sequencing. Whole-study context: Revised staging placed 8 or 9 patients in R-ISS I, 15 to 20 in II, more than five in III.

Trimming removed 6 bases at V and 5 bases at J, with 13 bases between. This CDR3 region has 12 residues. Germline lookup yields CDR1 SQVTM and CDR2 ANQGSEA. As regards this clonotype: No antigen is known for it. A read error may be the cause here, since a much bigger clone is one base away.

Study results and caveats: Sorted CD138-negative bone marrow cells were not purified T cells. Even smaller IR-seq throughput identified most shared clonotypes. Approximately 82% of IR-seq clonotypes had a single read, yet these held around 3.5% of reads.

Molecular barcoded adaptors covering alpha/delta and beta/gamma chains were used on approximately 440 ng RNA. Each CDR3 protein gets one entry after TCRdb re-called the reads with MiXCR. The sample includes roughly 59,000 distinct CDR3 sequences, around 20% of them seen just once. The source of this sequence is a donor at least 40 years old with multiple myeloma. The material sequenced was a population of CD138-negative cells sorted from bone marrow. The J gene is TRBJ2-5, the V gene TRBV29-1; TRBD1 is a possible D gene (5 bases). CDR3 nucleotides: TGCAGCGTGGGGCTAGGAAGGGAGACCCAGTACTTC. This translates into CSVGLGRETQYF.